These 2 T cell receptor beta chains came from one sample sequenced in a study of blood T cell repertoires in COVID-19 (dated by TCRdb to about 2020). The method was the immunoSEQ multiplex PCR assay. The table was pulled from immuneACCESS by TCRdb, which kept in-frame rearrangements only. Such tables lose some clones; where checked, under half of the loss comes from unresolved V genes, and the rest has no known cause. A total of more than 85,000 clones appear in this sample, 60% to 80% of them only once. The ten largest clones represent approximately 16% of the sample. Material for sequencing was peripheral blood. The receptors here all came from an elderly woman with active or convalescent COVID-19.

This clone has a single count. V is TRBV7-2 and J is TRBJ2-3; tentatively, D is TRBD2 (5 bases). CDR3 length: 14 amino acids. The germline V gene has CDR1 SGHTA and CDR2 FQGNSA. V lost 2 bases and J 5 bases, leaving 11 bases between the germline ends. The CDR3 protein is CASSLLALRDTQYF. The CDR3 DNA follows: TGTGCCAGCAGCTTATTAGCGCTTAGAGATACGCAGTATTTT.

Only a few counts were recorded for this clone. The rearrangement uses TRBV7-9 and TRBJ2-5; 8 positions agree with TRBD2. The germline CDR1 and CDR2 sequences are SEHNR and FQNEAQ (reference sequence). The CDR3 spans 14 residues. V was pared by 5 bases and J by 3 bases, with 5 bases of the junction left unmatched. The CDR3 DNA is TGTGCCAGCAGCAAGGGACTAGAAGAAGAGACCCAGTACTTC. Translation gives CASSKGLEEETQYF.